This TCR beta chain was recorded in a study of blood T cells in healthy people across ages. Ten milliliters of peripheral blood were drawn from each donor into EDTA-treated tubes. Per sample, extraction of total RNA gave at least 5.5 micrograms in every case. J was trimmed by 4 bases and V by 5 bases; bases with no gene match: 11. The CDR3 sequence is 16 residues long. Then a second PCR, running about 6 to 11 cycles, was carried out with a sample-barcoded 5' primer and a J-beta primer mix. A single record per CDR3 protein comes from TCRdb applying MiXCR to the 5' RACE reads. The sample includes approximately 1.5 million distinct CDR3 sequences, approximately 39% of them seen just once. Findings and limits, study-wide: Long-lived donors carried more naive CD4+ cells and greater diversity than aged donors.

In the case of this clonotype: The target antigen is unknown.

The source of this sequence is a woman under 30 in good health. This chain connects TRBV12-3 or TRBV12-4 to TRBJ2-1; 7 nucleotides match TRBD2. Sample: blood. The CDR3 nucleotides read TGTGCCAGCAGTCCCCCTCTAGCGGTTATTTACAATGAGCAGTTCTTC. It yields the protein CASSPPLAVIYNEQFF.